This T cell receptor beta chain appears in the sequencing data of a study of blood T cells in healthy people across ages. General observations from the study: In long-lived donors, naive CD4+ cell counts and diversity exceeded those of aged donors.

To note about this clonotype: Its antigen is currently unknown.

The CDR3 totals 16 residues. Germline V lookup: CDR1 SGHTA, CDR2 FQGNSA. Trimming pared 5 bases from V and 4 bases from J, leaving 15 bases between. Using a J-beta primer mix together with a sample-barcoded 5' primer, a second PCR was run for about 7 to 12 cycles. A tag from a template-switch adaptor with 12 random nucleotides marked each cDNA molecule. Any given sample supplied a minimum of 3 million CDR3-containing paired-end reads. One entry per CDR3 protein results from TCRdb running MiXCR on the 5' RACE reads. The sample contains 700,000 to 850,000 distinct CDR3 sequences, about 55% of which appear only once.

The TCR was taken from a man older than 75 in good health. The source material was blood. The chain uses TRBV7-2 and TRBJ1-6, with D perhaps TRBD1 (6 bases). CDR3 coding DNA: TGTGCCAGCAGCCCCTACCGGGACACTTATAATTCACCCCTCCACTTT. Amino acids: CASSPYRDTYNSPLHF.